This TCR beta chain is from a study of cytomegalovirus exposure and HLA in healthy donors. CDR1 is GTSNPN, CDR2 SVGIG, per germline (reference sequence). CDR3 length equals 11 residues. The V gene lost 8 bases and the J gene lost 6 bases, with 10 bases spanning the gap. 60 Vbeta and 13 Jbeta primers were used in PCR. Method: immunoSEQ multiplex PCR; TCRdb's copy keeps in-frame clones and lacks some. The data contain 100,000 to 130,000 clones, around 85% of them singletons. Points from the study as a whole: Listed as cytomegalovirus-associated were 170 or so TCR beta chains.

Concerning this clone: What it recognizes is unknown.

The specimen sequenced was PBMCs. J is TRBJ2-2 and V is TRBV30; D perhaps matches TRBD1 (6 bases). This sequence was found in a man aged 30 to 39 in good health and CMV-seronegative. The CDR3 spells CARRGPGELFF. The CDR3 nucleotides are TGTGCCCGCAGGGGTCCCGGGGAGCTGTTTTTT.